This is a list of T cell receptor beta chains from one sample in a study of cytomegalovirus exposure and HLA in healthy donors. Libraries were prepared by immunoSEQ multiplex PCR; TCRdb keeps only in-frame clonotypes and omits some of them. The sample consists of about 74,000 clones, approximately 93% of them appearing once. The specimen sequenced was PBMCs. All receptors derive from a man younger than 30 in good health and CMV-seropositive. The CDR3 runs from the conserved cysteine through the conserved F or W. A D gene is named only where the DNA matches it firmly. Clone size is shown for a subset of rows, as once, few, many or a class of expanded clone.

cdr3_nt cdr3_aa d_call clone_size j_call v_call
TGTGCCAGCGGAAGGGGTTCTAATGAAAAACTGTTTTTT CASGRGSNEKLFF NA NA TRBJ1-4 TRBV6-1
TGTGCCAGCACGGACAGTCTCACAGATACGCAGTATTTT CASTDSLTDTQYF NA NA TRBJ2-3 TRBV5-6
TGTGCCATCAGTCAGGACTCTGGGGCCAACGTCCTGACTTTC CAISQDSGANVLTF NA NA TRBJ2-6 TRBV10-3
TGTGCCAGCGGCCAGGACAATCAGCCCCAGCATTTT CASGQDNQPQHF NA NA TRBJ1-5 TRBV5-4
TGTGCCAGCAAGGACTATGGGGCCAACGTCCTGACTTTC CASKDYGANVLTF NA NA TRBJ2-6 TRBV2
TGTGCCAGCAGTGGGGGGATAAATCAGCCCCAGCATTTT CASSGGINQPQHF NA NA TRBJ1-5 TRBV6-5
TGTGCCAGCAGTTTCCAGCAGGTATTTGATGTGCACTATGGCTACACCTTC CASSFQQVFDVHYGYTF NA once TRBJ1-2 TRBV28
TGTGCCAGCGGGTTCAGGGGGCGCTACGAGCAGTACTTC CASGFRGRYEQYF TRBD1 once TRBJ2-7 TRBV27
TGTGCCAGTAGTATGGGCTTTCAGCCCCAGCATTTT CASSMGFQPQHF NA once TRBJ1-5 TRBV19
TGTGCCTGGAGTGAGGGGGCTAAGCCCCAGCATTTT CAWSEGAKPQHF TRBD1 NA TRBJ1-5 TRBV30
TGTGCCAGCAGTGCCCGTAGCGGACCAAAGATCTACGAGCAGTACTTC CASSARSGPKIYEQYF NA NA TRBJ2-7 TRBV25-1
TGTGCCAGCAGCGTCTTTTACGAGCAGTACTTC CASSVFYEQYF NA NA TRBJ2-7 TRBV25-1
TGTGCCAGCAGCCGTACCGGGACAGCGAGACCTTACGAATGGCAGTACTTC CASSRTGTARPYEWQYF TRBD1 NA TRBJ2-7 TRBV27
TGTGCCAGTAGTATGGGGGCAGCTGGAGCCTACGAGCAGTACTTC CASSMGAAGAYEQYF NA NA TRBJ2-7 TRBV19
TGCGCCAGCAGTGGAAGCGGGACAGAGCAGTTCTTC CASSGSGTEQFF NA NA TRBJ2-1 TRBV5-1
TGTGCCAGCAGTCCCGCCACCCCGGGCCAGCATTTT CASSPATPGQHF NA NA TRBJ1-5 TRBV28
TGTGCCAGTAGTATCACAGTGGAATGGGTACACGAGCAGTACTTC CASSITVEWVHEQYF NA NA TRBJ2-7 TRBV19
TGTGCCAGCAGCCCGACTTTGGGACTAGCGGGAGGGCCGAGGGAGACCCAGTACTTC CASSPTLGLAGGPRETQYF TRBD2 NA TRBJ2-5 TRBV11-2
TGTGCCAGCAGCGCCGGACAGGGGGGAGGTTGGACTGAAGCTTTCTTT CASSAGQGGGWTEAFF TRBD1 NA TRBJ1-1 TRBV5-5
TGTGCCAGCAGGTCTACAGGGGACTCCTACGAGCAGTACTTC CASRSTGDSYEQYF TRBD1 NA TRBJ2-7 TRBV28
TGTGCCAGCAGCCAAGATAGGGGTTCAAACCCCTCAAACACCATATATTTT CASSQDRGSNPSNTIYF NA NA TRBJ1-3 TRBV4-2
TGTGCCAGCAGGAGACAGCCCGTCCTTAACTATGGCTACACCTTC CASRRQPVLNYGYTF NA NA TRBJ1-2 TRBV11-3
TGCGCCAGCAGCTTGGGCGGGACAGACCTTAATGAAAAACTGTTTTTT CASSLGGTDLNEKLFF TRBD1 NA TRBJ1-4 TRBV5-1
TGTGCCAGCAGTTTTTCCCGGACAGGGACCTACAATGAGCAGTTCTTC CASSFSRTGTYNEQFF TRBD1 NA TRBJ2-1 TRBV28
TGTGCCAGCAGTTTAGGCGGGGGGACAGGGGCTCGAAGGCCCCAGCATTTT CASSLGGGTGARRPQHF TRBD1 NA TRBJ1-5 TRBV27
TGTGCCATCAGTGAGCACAGCGGGAGAGGGAATGAGCAGTTCTTC CAISEHSGRGNEQFF TRBD2 NA TRBJ2-1 TRBV10-3
TGCGCCAGCAGCCCTCTGGCAGAAACAGATACGCAGTATTTT CASSPLAETDTQYF NA NA TRBJ2-3 TRBV5-1
TGTGCCAGCAGGCAGGGGGTAGGTTGGGACACTGAAGCTTTCTTT CASRQGVGWDTEAFF TRBD1 NA TRBJ1-1 TRBV6-4
TGTGCCAGCAGCTCGACTAGCGGGAAATATCAGGGCGAGCAGTACTTC CASSSTSGKYQGEQYF TRBD2 NA TRBJ2-7 TRBV11-2
TGTGCCAGCAGTTCGCCGGGACAGGGGTACGAAAAACTGTTTTTT CASSSPGQGYEKLFF TRBD1 NA TRBJ1-4 TRBV6-1
TGTGCCAGCAGCCTGGGGGCTAGCCCTGAAAAATACGAGCAGTACTTC CASSLGASPEKYEQYF NA NA TRBJ2-7 TRBV4-2
TGTGCCAGCAGCTCTGCAGGGGGGTACAATGAGCAGTTCTTC CASSSAGGYNEQFF NA NA TRBJ2-1 TRBV28
TGCGCCAGCAGCTTGGAGGGGGGCACAGATACGCAGTATTTT CASSLEGGTDTQYF NA NA TRBJ2-3 TRBV5-1
TGTGCCAGCAGCTTAGCGCTAAGCAACACCGGGGAGCTGTTTTTT CASSLALSNTGELFF NA NA TRBJ2-2 TRBV7-9
TGTGCCAGCAGTGAACACAGGGGAGCAACTAATGAAAAACTGTTTTTT CASSEHRGATNEKLFF TRBD1 NA TRBJ1-4 TRBV6-1
TGTGCCTGGATTACCGGGGTGGGCACTGAAGCTTTCTTT CAWITGVGTEAFF NA NA TRBJ1-1 TRBV30
TGCGCCAGCAGCTTGGAGGGACTAGCGGGGGTTAGCACAGATACGCAGTATTTT CASSLEGLAGVSTDTQYF TRBD2 NA TRBJ2-3 TRBV5-1
TGTGCCAGCAGCGTTGGAAAAGGACTAGCGAGCACAGATACGCAGTATTTT CASSVGKGLASTDTQYF TRBD2 NA TRBJ2-3 TRBV9
TGTGCCAGCACGGGTGGACTAGCGGCCACAGATACGCAGTATTTT CASTGGLAATDTQYF TRBD2 NA TRBJ2-3 TRBV2
TGTGCCAGCAGCAAAGGCAACGGGAGAGTGTACAATGAGCAGTTCTTC CASSKGNGRVYNEQFF NA NA TRBJ2-1 TRBV21-1
TGCGCCAGCAGCTTGTCGGCTAGCGGGAAAAAGACAGATACGCAGTATTTT CASSLSASGKKTDTQYF TRBD2 NA TRBJ2-3 TRBV5-1
TGTGCCAGCAGCTCCTCAATCACGACTAGCGGGACCGCCTACGAGCAGTACTTC CASSSSITTSGTAYEQYF NA NA TRBJ2-7 TRBV21-1
TGTGCCAGCAGCTTAGCCGGAGGGAACGAGCAGTACTTC CASSLAGGNEQYF NA NA TRBJ2-7 TRBV7-9
TGTGCCAGCAGCCGCCCCTTGGCGGGAGCAGACGAGCAGTACTTC CASSRPLAGADEQYF TRBD2 NA TRBJ2-7 TRBV4-2